This T cell receptor beta chain was sequenced for a study of shared clonotypes between healthy human individuals. About the research overall: CD4 naive cells filled three plates per donor, CD4 memory three, CD8 naive two and CD8 memory one.

The germline V gene encodes CDR1 SGHDT and CDR2 YYEEEE. V shed 4 bases and J 8 bases; nucleotides not matched to a gene: 15. There are 16 residues in the CDR3. The method was immunoSEQ multiplex PCR; TCRdb's version includes in-frame clones alone and lacks a portion of them. The profile shows more than 850,000 clones, 75% to 85% of them singletons. Study results and limitations: It was the few donors that limited the genetic and exposure-history diversity represented. Across a few donors, naive CD4 shared around 5%, naive CD8 over 3%, memory CD4 less than 2.5%, memory CD8 under 0.5%.

As for this clone: Its target is unknown.

The clonotype comes from a man aged 18 to 29 in good health. Some clones in this sample may be carry-over from other donors' samples. This chain joins TRBV5-6 and TRBJ1-5; 7 nucleotides line up with TRBD1. Material: memory CD4+ T cells from PBMCs. This sample's subset: CD45RA-negative fraction. CDR3 amino acids: CASSRRTGSLLEPQHF. As DNA, the CDR3 is TGTGCCAGCAGCCGGAGGACAGGCAGCTTACTTGAGCCCCAGCATTTT.